This passage covers 5 T cell receptor beta chains from one sample sequenced in a study of T cell repertoires in cytomegalovirus infection. Each CDR3 protein gets one entry after TCRdb re-called the reads with MiXCR. Of some 300,000 distinct CDR3 sequences listed, roughly a tenth are singletons. Material for sequencing was PBMCs. Receptors were obtained from a human donor in good health (CMV status not recorded). Some clones in this sample may be carry-over from other donors' samples.

The CDR3 protein is CASKNRTSGKTQYF. The CDR3 DNA reads TGTGCCAGCAAGAACAGGACTAGCGGGAAGACCCAGTACTTC. The J gene is TRBJ2-5, the V gene TRBV6-2 or TRBV6-3, with 12 bases that match TRBD2. Germline V gene sequence: CDR1 MNHEY, CDR2 SVGEGT. The V and J ends lost 7 bases and 6 bases, in that order; junction bases with no gene match: 6. The CDR3 is made up of 14 amino acids.

This clonotype was recorded a few times. The rearrangement joins TRBV6-6 to TRBJ2-1; 13 nucleotides agree with TRBD2. J lost 6 bases, V lost 5 bases, and 7 bases had no gene match. Germline V gives CDR1 MNHNY, CDR2 SVGAGI (reference sequence). CDR3 length: 16 amino acids. The CDR3 region is CASSPTSGGASNEQFF. CDR3 sequence (DNA): TGTGCCAGCAGTCCAACTAGCGGGGGGGCTAGCAATGAGCAGTTCTTC.

The chain carries TRBV15 and TRBJ2-5, with 10 bases identical to TRBD1. This CDR3 is built from 14 residues. V was pared by 5 bases and J by 4 bases, with 4 bases of the junction left unmatched. Per germline, CDR1 LNHNV and CDR2 YYDKDF (reference sequence). CDR3 nucleotide sequence: TGTGCCACCAGCTTCGACAGGGGGCCAGAGACCCAGTACTTC. Amino acids: CATSFDRGPETQYF.

This clonotype was seen at least ten times. V is TRBV11-3 and J is TRBJ2-1, with 9 bases lining up with TRBD2. The V gene end was trimmed by 5 bases and the J gene end by 7 bases; junction bases not matched to a gene: 6. This CDR3 is built from 14 residues. Germline CDR1 reads SGHNT; CDR2 reads YENEEA. CDR3 DNA: TGTGCCAGCAGCCCAGGGACTAGCAGGAATGAGCAGTTCTTC. This sequence encodes CASSPGTSRNEQFF.

At least ten counts were recorded for this clonotype. V gene TRBV7-8 combines with J gene TRBJ1-1; a possible D gene is TRBD1 (6 bases). The germline V gene encodes CDR1 SGHVS and CDR2 FQNEAQ. The CDR3 consists of 14 residues. V shed 5 bases and J shed 4 bases, with 14 bases lying between them. CDR3 nucleotide sequence: TGTGCCAGCAGCGTAACAGGGAGGGGCACTGAAGCTTTCTTT. It codes for CASSVTGRGTEAFF.